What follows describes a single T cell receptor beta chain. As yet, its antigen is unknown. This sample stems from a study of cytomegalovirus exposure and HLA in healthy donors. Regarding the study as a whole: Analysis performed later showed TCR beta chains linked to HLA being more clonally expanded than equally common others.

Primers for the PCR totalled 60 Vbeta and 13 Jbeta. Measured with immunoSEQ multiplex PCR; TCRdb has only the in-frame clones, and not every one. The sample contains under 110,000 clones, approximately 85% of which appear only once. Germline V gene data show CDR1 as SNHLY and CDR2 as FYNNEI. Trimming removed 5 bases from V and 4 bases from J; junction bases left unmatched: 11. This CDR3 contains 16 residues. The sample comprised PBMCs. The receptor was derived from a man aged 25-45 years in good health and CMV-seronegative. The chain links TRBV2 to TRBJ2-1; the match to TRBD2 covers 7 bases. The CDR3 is CASSYPGRSRYNEQFF. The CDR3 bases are TGTGCCAGCAGTTACCCCGGGAGGAGTAGATACAATGAGCAGTTCTTC.